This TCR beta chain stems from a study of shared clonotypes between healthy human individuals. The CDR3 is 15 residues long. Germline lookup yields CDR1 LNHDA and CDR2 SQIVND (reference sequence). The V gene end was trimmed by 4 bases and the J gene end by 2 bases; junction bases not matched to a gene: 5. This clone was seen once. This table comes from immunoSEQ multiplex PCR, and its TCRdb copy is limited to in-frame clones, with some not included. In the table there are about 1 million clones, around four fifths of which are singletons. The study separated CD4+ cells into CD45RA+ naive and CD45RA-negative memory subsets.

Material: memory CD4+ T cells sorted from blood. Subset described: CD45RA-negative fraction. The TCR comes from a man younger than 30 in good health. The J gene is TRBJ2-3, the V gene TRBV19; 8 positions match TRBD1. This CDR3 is CASSTRGQVTDTQYF. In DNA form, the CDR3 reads TGTGCCAGTAGTACCCGGGGACAGGTCACAGATACGCAGTATTTT.